These 5 T cell receptor beta chains came from one sample sequenced in a study of blood T cell repertoires in COVID-19. Measured with immunoSEQ multiplex PCR; TCRdb has only the in-frame clones, and not every one. The data contain approximately 390,000 clones, about 89% of them singletons. The sample was peripheral blood. All receptors derive from a woman aged 60-70 years with COVID-19, enrolled during active disease.

V is TRBV6-5 and J is TRBJ2-2, with TRBD2 as a possible D gene (5 bases). V was cut by 0 bases and J by 0 bases, with 8 bases left in between. The CDR3 covers 16 residues. Germline V lookup: CDR1 MNHEY, CDR2 SVGAGI. DNA for the CDR3: TGTGCCAGCAGTTACTCGGGTAGCGCGAACACCGGGGAGCTGTTTTTT. Amino acids: CASSYSGSANTGELFF.

This chain connects TRBV28 to TRBJ1-4, with 7 bases lining up with TRBD1. Germline CDR1 MDHEN, CDR2 SYDVKM. The CDR3 sequence is 15 residues long. The J segment lost 12 bases and the V segment lost 1 base, leaving 11 bases of the junction unmatched. The CDR3 here is CASSLSGQAGRELFF. CDR3 in DNA: TGTGCCAGCAGTTTATCCGGACAGGCCGGACGAGAACTGTTTTTT.

The CDR3: CASSLTSTHTDTQYF. CDR3 nucleotide sequence: TGCGCCAGCAGCTTGACTAGCACCCACACAGATACGCAGTATTTT. The chain is built from TRBV5-1 and TRBJ2-3, with TRBD2 as a possible D gene (6 bases). Germline V CDR1 and CDR2: SGHRS, YFSETQ. V was cut by 1 base and J by 2 bases, with 11 bases left in between. The CDR3 length is 15 residues.

The rearrangement links TRBV6-5 to TRBJ1-2; unclear D gene. The CDR3 consists of 15 residues. Per the germline V gene, CDR1 is MNHEY and CDR2 is SVGAGI. V shed 7 bases and J shed 5 bases, with 20 bases lying between them. DNA for the CDR3: TGTGCCAGCACCGACCGCTTAGCTTCGGGGTATGGCTACACCTTC. It encodes CASTDRLASGYGYTF.

The chain links TRBV15 to TRBJ1-1, with a possible D match to TRBD1 (5 bases). The V end lost 3 bases, the J end lost 8 bases, and 13 bases lay between the germline ends. CDR1 is LNHNV, CDR2 YYDKDF, per germline (reference sequence). The CDR3 totals 13 residues. The CDR3 bases are TGTGCCACCAGCAGGATTAGGGGCTCAGAAGCTTTCTTT. It is translated as CATSRIRGSEAFF. Full variable domain (rest looked up from reference TRBV15 and TRBJ1-1): DAMVIQNPRYQVTQFGKPVTLSCSQTLNHNVMYWYQQKSSQAPKLLFHYYDKDFNNEADTPDNFQSRRPNTSFCFLDIRSPGLGDTAMYLCATSRIRGSEAFFGQGTRLTVV.